The 30 T cell receptor beta chains given below trace back to one sample, sequenced in a study of cytomegalovirus exposure and HLA in healthy donors. The study ran its PCR with 60 Vbeta and 13 Jbeta primers. This table comes from immunoSEQ multiplex PCR, and its TCRdb copy is limited to in-frame clones, with some not included. The table records about 140,000 clones, 75% to 90% of them present only once. The sample consisted of PBMCs. These receptors were collected from a female donor in good health and CMV-seronegative.

The chain couples TRBV25-1 to TRBJ1-1; no clear D. CDR3 size: 15 residues. Germline values: CDR1 MGHDK, CDR2 SYGVNS. Trimming shortened V by 1 base and J by 2 bases, and 11 bases separated the two germline ends. CDR3 nucleotide sequence: TGTGCCAGCAGTGAATTAAAACAGTTTAACACTGAAGCTTTCTTT. Translating gives CASSELKQFNTEAFF.

This clone was counted a few times. The V and J genes are TRBV13 and TRBJ2-3; TRBD1 matches at 8 bases. The CDR3 has 16 residues. In germline, CDR1 is PRHDT, CDR2 FYEKMQ (reference sequence). V lost 2 bases to trimming and J lost 0 bases; unmatched junction nucleotides: 4. CDR3 bases: TGTGCCAGCAGCTTAAGGACAGGGCTGAGCACAGATACGCAGTATTTT. Translated: CASSLRTGLSTDTQYF. The variable domain in full, with the rest retrieved from reference TRBV13 and TRBJ2-3, is AAGVIQSPRHLIKEKRETATLKCYPIPRHDTVYWYQQGPGQDPQFLISFYEKMQSDKGSIPDRFSAQQFSDYHSELNMSSLELGDSALYFCASSLRTGLSTDTQYFGPGTRLTVL.

This chain links TRBV28 with TRBJ2-1, with 9 bases fitting TRBD2. The germline V gene encodes CDR1 MDHEN and CDR2 SYDVKM. The V segment lost 6 bases and the J segment 13 bases; nucleotides outside the gene matches: 7. The CDR3 contains 12 residues. The CDR3 coding sequence is TGTGCCAGCAGCAAACTAGCGGGTGCCCAGTTCTTC. Its protein product is CASSKLAGAQFF.

This clone was recorded only once. The rearrangement joins TRBV27 to TRBJ2-2, with 10 bases identical to TRBD1. J lost 7 bases, V lost 5 bases, and 4 bases had no gene match. Per germline, CDR1 MNHEY and CDR2 SMNVEV (reference sequence). The CDR3 consists of 14 residues. The CDR3 loop reads CASSPGTGVGELFF. The CDR3 DNA reads TGTGCCAGCAGTCCCGGGACAGGGGTCGGGGAGCTGTTTTTT.

The rearrangement uses TRBV28 and TRBJ2-7, with a tentative D call TRBD2 (6 bases). The V gene lost 5 bases and the J gene lost 1 base, with 15 bases spanning the gap. Germline assignment: CDR1 MDHEN and CDR2 SYDVKM. This CDR3 has 15 residues. As DNA, the CDR3 is TGTGCCAGCAGTCCTCCGGGACTGAGTTCCTACGAGCAGTACTTC. Its translation is CASSPPGLSSYEQYF. The entire variable domain, with the rest obtained from reference TRBV28 and TRBJ2-7, is as follows: DVKVTQSSRYLVKRTGEKVFLECVQDMDHENMFWYRQDPGLGLRLIYFSYDVKMKEKGDIPEGYSVSREKKERFSLILESASTNQTSMYLCASSPPGLSSYEQYFGPGTRLTVT.

CDR3 sequence: CASSGEGKVTEAFF. CDR3 nucleotide sequence: TGTGCCAGCAGTGGGGAGGGGAAGGTCACTGAAGCTTTCTTT. The chain couples TRBV2 to TRBJ1-1; a weak D match, TRBD1 (5 bases). With 4 bases removed from V and 4 bases from J, the gap between germline ends came to 13 bases. Per the germline V gene, CDR1 is SNHLY and CDR2 is FYNNEI. This CDR3 region has 14 residues. Looking up the rest from reference TRBV2 and TRBJ1-1 gives the full variable domain: EPEVTQTPSHQVTQMGQEVILRCVPISNHLYFYWYRQILGQKVEFLVSFYNNEISEKSEIFDDQFSVERPDGSNFTLKIRSTKLEDSAMYFCASSGEGKVTEAFFGQGTRLTVV.

CDR3 coding DNA: TGTGCCAGCAGTGACCTACTAGCGGGAGGGCGGGGCACCGGGGAGCTGTTTTTT. Translated: CASSDLLAGGRGTGELFF. This chain connects TRBV2 to TRBJ2-2; 13 bases align to TRBD2. The CDR3 is made up of 18 amino acids. J was trimmed by 4 bases and V by 3 bases; bases with no gene match: 8. Germline V lookup: CDR1 SNHLY, CDR2 FYNNEI.

A remark on this clone: An end of the junction differs from the germline gene, which may be a read error. The V call is TRBV7-7, the J call TRBJ1-4; the match to TRBD1 covers 12 bases. From germline, CDR1 is SSHAT and CDR2 FNYEAQ (reference sequence). The CDR3 totals 15 residues. The CDR3 DNA reads TGTGCTAGCAGCCCCGGGACAGGGGGCTTCGAGAAACTGTTTTTT. It codes for CASSPGTGGFEKLFF.

V and J are TRBV4-1 and TRBJ2-7; D is unresolved. Trimming took 1 base from V and 3 from J, leaving 7 bases between them. The germline V gene has CDR1 MGHRA and CDR2 YSYEKL. This CDR3 contains 13 residues. CDR3 amino acids: CASSQVISYEQYF. In DNA, the CDR3 is TGCGCCAGCAGCCAAGTTATCAGCTACGAGCAGTACTTC.

The genes are TRBV5-4 and TRBJ1-5, with 9 bases fitting TRBD1. Germline V gene data show CDR1 as SGHNT and CDR2 as YYREEE (reference sequence). The CDR3 contains 19 residues. The V gene end was trimmed by 1 base and the J gene end by 4 bases; junction bases not matched to a gene: 15. The CDR3: CASSLTVGFGTGLNQPQHF. DNA of the CDR3: TGTGCCAGCAGCTTGACGGTCGGGTTCGGGACAGGGCTAAATCAGCCCCAGCATTTT.

The chain joins TRBV7-9 to TRBJ2-1, with a possible D match to TRBD2 (5 bases). CDR1 is SEHNR, CDR2 FQNEAQ, per germline (reference sequence). Deletions cut 8 bases from V and 8 bases from J, with 16 bases between. The CDR3 runs to 13 residues. The CDR3 nucleotides read TGTGCCAGCCGGCCTAGCAGCCAGGATGAGCAGTTCTTC. Encoded protein: CASRPSSQDEQFF.

The J gene is TRBJ2-7, the V gene TRBV6-5; TRBD2 matches at 10 bases. V dropped 7 bases and J dropped 5; count of bases not matched to a gene: 8. The CDR3 covers 14 residues. The germline V gene has CDR1 MNHEY and CDR2 SVGAGI. CDR3 in amino acids: CASTSGSGIDEQYF. Written as DNA, the CDR3 is TGTGCCAGCACTAGCGGGAGTGGAATAGACGAGCAGTACTTC.

J is TRBJ2-5 and V is TRBV6-6, with 7 bases that match TRBD1. The CDR3 extends over 15 amino acids. V lost 2 bases, J lost 2 bases, and 5 bases stayed unmatched. Germline CDR1 and CDR2: MNHNY and SVGAGI (reference sequence). CDR3 in DNA: TGTGCCAGCAGTTACGATCGGGACAGTCAAGAGACCCAGTACTTC. It is translated as CASSYDRDSQETQYF.

This clone was recorded once. CDR3: CSLLGAGRVDEQFF. Here the CDR3 DNA reads TGCAGCCTTCTTGGGGCGGGGCGGGTCGATGAGCAGTTCTTC. This chain joins TRBV29-1 and TRBJ2-1, with D possibly TRBD2 on 6 matching bases. V shed 8 bases and J shed 8 bases, with 22 bases lying between them. The CDR3 totals 14 residues. Germline V lookup: CDR1 SQVTM, CDR2 ANQGSEA.

The V call is TRBV29-1, the J call TRBJ1-1, with 9 bases that match TRBD1. Germline CDR1 SQVTM, CDR2 ANQGSEA. V dropped 6 bases and J dropped 3; count of bases not matched to a gene: 5. The CDR3 runs to 13 residues. CDR3 amino acids: CSVETGGDTEAFF. The CDR3 bases are TGCAGCGTGGAGACAGGGGGGGACACTGAAGCTTTCTTT.

This chain joins TRBV11-3 and TRBJ1-5; D gene ambiguous. Trimming stripped 8 bases from V and 2 bases from J, with 13 bases between. Germline CDR1 and CDR2: SGHNT and YENEEA. CDR3 size: 14 residues. Written as DNA, the CDR3 is TGTGCCAGCCATGAGGGCAAGCGCAATCAGCCCCAGCATTTT. It specifies CASHEGKRNQPQHF.

This clone was observed a single time. The V and J genes are TRBV7-3 and TRBJ2-4; D remains unclear. V was trimmed by 1 base and J by 15 bases, leaving 13 bases between them. The CDR3 contains 12 residues. Germline V lookup: CDR1 SGHTA, CDR2 FQGTGA. The CDR3 protein is CASSLNLDMWYF. The DNA of the CDR3 is TGTGCCAGCAGCTTAAATCTAGATATGTGGTACTTC.

The CDR3 protein is CATSSWDSEAFF. CDR3 bases: TGTGCCACCAGCAGCTGGGACAGTGAAGCTTTCTTT. J is TRBJ1-1 and V is TRBV15, with TRBD1 identical over 7 bases. Germline CDR1 and CDR2: LNHNV and YYDKDF (reference sequence). The CDR3 runs 12 residues. The V and J ends lost 3 bases and 7 bases, in that order; junction bases with no gene match: 2.

This rearrangement joins TRBV30 to TRBJ1-5; the D is unclear. Trimming left V 6 bases short and J 8 bases short, with 20 bases between. The germline V gene has CDR1 GTSNPN and CDR2 SVGIG (reference sequence). The CDR3 has 14 residues. The CDR3 loop is CACAIGSRVEPQHF. CDR3 coding DNA: TGTGCCTGTGCTATCGGGTCGCGGGTGGAGCCCCAGCATTTT.

The J gene is TRBJ2-1, the V gene TRBV10-1; the match to TRBD1 covers 8 bases. Unmatched junction bases numbered 6, after V lost 4 bases and J lost 10 bases. Germline V CDR1 and CDR2: WNHNN, SYGVQD (reference sequence). CDR3 length equals 13 residues. The CDR3, as DNA: TGCGCCAGCAGTGCAGGGGGCGTTGGGGAGCAGTTCTTC. Protein sequence: CASSAGGVGEQFF.

This clone came up a few times. The chain recombines TRBV5-6 with TRBJ2-7, with a tentative D call TRBD1 (5 bases). V was clipped by 0 bases and J by 7 bases, with 14 bases between them. This CDR3 contains 14 residues. Germline CDR1 reads SGHDT; CDR2 reads YYEEEE. The CDR3 DNA sequence: TGTGCCAGCAGCTTGGTAGGGGTATCCGAGGAGCAGTACTTC. It specifies CASSLVGVSEEQYF. The entire variable domain, with the rest obtained from reference TRBV5-6 and TRBJ2-7, is as follows: DAGVTQSPTHLIKTRGQQVTLRCSPKSGHDTVSWYQQALGQGPQFIFQYYEEEERQRGNFPDRFSGHQFPNYSSELNVNALLLGDSALYLCASSLVGVSEEQYFGPGTRLTVT.

The rearrangement uses TRBV7-6 and TRBJ1-5; D unclear. This CDR3 has 14 residues. The ends were cut back, 0 bases at V and 3 bases at J, with 6 bases in the middle. Germline assignment: CDR1 SGHVS and CDR2 FNYEAQ. The DNA of the CDR3 is TGTGCCAGCAGCTTAGCGTACACCAATCAGCCCCAGCATTTT. Protein: CASSLAYTNQPQHF.

The chain uses TRBV5-6 and TRBJ2-1, with D unclear. Germline V gene lookup returns CDR1 SGHDT and CDR2 YYEEEE. The ends were cut back, 0 bases at V and 8 bases at J, with 9 bases in the middle. This CDR3 region has 13 residues. The CDR3 sequence: CASSLGLADEQFF. In DNA form, the CDR3 reads TGTGCCAGCAGCTTGGGACTTGCGGATGAGCAGTTCTTC. Full variable domain (missing parts from reference TRBV5-6 and TRBJ2-1): DAGVTQSPTHLIKTRGQQVTLRCSPKSGHDTVSWYQQALGQGPQFIFQYYEEEERQRGNFPDRFSGHQFPNYSSELNVNALLLGDSALYLCASSLGLADEQFFGPGTRLTVL.

Written as DNA, the CDR3 is TGTGCCAGCAGCTTGGGACTAGCGGGAATCAATGAGCAGTTCTTC. As protein: CASSLGLAGINEQFF. The chain uses TRBV7-9 and TRBJ2-1; 13 bases fit TRBD2. The CDR3 sequence is 15 residues long. CDR1 and CDR2 from the germline V gene are SEHNR and FQNEAQ (reference sequence). J was trimmed by 6 bases and V by 3 bases; bases with no gene match: 2.

The V call is TRBV4-1, the J call TRBJ2-7; D is perhaps TRBD1 (6 bases). Trimming removed 4 bases at V and 0 bases at J, with 13 bases between. The CDR3 runs to 15 residues. Germline values: CDR1 MGHRA, CDR2 YSYEKL. For the CDR3, the DNA is TGCGCCAGCAGCCCCGACCGGGACACCTCCTACGAGCAGTACTTC. Its protein is CASSPDRDTSYEQYF.

V usage is TRBV28 and J usage is TRBJ2-7; no reliable D call. The germline V gene has CDR1 MDHEN and CDR2 SYDVKM. Trimming took off 4 bases at V and 7 bases at J, with 5 bases between the two ends. The CDR3 is 10 amino acids. CDR3 in amino acids: CASSSREQYF. CDR3 in DNA: TGTGCCAGCAGTTCCCGGGAGCAGTACTTC.

The chain couples TRBV28 to TRBJ1-2, with D perhaps TRBD1 (5 bases). The germline V gene has CDR1 MDHEN and CDR2 SYDVKM. V lost 7 bases, J lost 1 base, and 7 bases lay in between. The CDR3 is 12 amino acids. CDR3 bases: TGTGCCAGCAACAGGCTTAACTATGGCTACACCTTC. Its translation: CASNRLNYGYTF.

This chain uses TRBV7-2 with TRBJ2-7, with 11 bases lining up with TRBD2. This CDR3 comprises 15 residues. V trimming: 2 bases; J trimming: 4 bases; junction bases outside the gene matches: 4. Germline V lookup: CDR1 SGHTA, CDR2 FQGNSA. In nucleotides, the CDR3 is TGTGCCAGCAGCTTACAACTAGCGGGAGTGTACGAGCAGTACTTC. Translation gives CASSLQLAGVYEQYF.

The chain uses TRBV5-1 and TRBJ1-1, with D possibly TRBD1 on 6 matching bases. V dropped 0 bases and J dropped 5 bases, with 14 bases sitting between them. Looked up from germline, CDR1 is SGHRS and CDR2 is YFSETQ. The CDR3 has 15 amino acids. The CDR3 region has the DNA TGCGCCAGCAGCTTGGCGGGGACACAGAGAACTGAAGCTTTCTTT. This gives the protein CASSLAGTQRTEAFF.

This sequence joins TRBV25-1 and TRBJ2-5; 7 bases are shared with TRBD1. TRBJ2-7 matches the DNA end more closely, so the J call is doubtful. CDR3 size: 13 residues. Looked up from germline, CDR1 is MGHDK and CDR2 is SYGVNS. The CDR3 loop reads CASTTGVSYEQYF. CDR3 bases: TGTGCCAGCACTACAGGGGTATCCTACGAGCAGTACTTC.